This note documents a single T cell receptor beta chain sequence. V dropped 8 bases and J dropped 3 bases, with 14 bases sitting between them. This CDR3 region has 14 residues. Looked up from germline, CDR1 is MNHEY and CDR2 is SMNVEV (reference sequence). Per the original methods: The authors estimated nucleated cell counts from reference gene primer amplification. The assay was immunoSEQ multiplex PCR, and TCRdb's table has in-frame clones only and misses some. Clonal size and the V and J genes are those of that table, whereas D and trimming came from the DNA. The sample lists roughly 400,000 clones; around nine tenths were seen once. The source of the sample is a study of blood T cell repertoires in COVID-19. Study details: T cells, B-cell-depleted T cells, or PBMCs supplied cDNA or gDNA.

Participants were aged about 18 to 89 years, lived in over 20 US areas, and enrolled virtually. Two negative PCRs, clearance, or symptom resolution characterized the recovered Cohort 3 donors. The TCR comes from a woman aged 50 to 60 who had recovered from COVID-19. J is TRBJ1-5 and V is TRBV27; D is unresolved. The sequencing input was PBMCs or T cells enriched from blood (not recorded which). The CDR3 loop is CASGRLQNNQPQHF. DNA for the CDR3: TGTGCCAGCGGGCGATTGCAGAACAATCAGCCCCAGCATTTT.